The source of this TCR beta chain is a study of T-cell memory formation after mild COVID-19. This CDR3 is built from 16 residues. Deletions cut 6 bases from V and 8 bases from J, with 22 bases between. CDR1 MNHEY and CDR2 SMNVEV come from the germline V gene (reference sequence). TCRdb independently ran MiXCR on the 5' RACE reads; one entry per CDR3 protein. The table has 100,000 to 150,000 distinct CDR3 sequences, 5% to 6.5% seen once; the top ten hold 2% to 2.5%. The sequenced sample consisted of PBMCs or a T cell subset sorted from them (not recorded which). This receptor was taken from an adult woman who had mild COVID-19 (a few samples of this study predate the infection). Cell type and time point are not known. The chain couples TRBV27 to TRBJ1-4, with D perhaps TRBD1 (6 bases). As DNA, the CDR3 is TGTGCCAGCAGCGCGGCCGTGGACAGAGTGAGCGAAAAACTGTTTTTT. As protein: CASSAAVDRVSEKLFF.